Listed below are T cell receptor beta chains from one sample, sequenced in a study of blood T cell repertoires in COVID-19. The repertoire was sequenced with immunoSEQ multiplex PCR; TCRdb's copy has only in-frame clones and lacks some. The sample has about 82,000 clones; over 80% are singletons. The sequencing sample was made of peripheral blood. The source is a man older than 75 with active or convalescent COVID-19. Both conserved end residues are part of each CDR3. Clone sizes are given selectively: once, few, many, or a class where the clone is expanded.

clone_size,j_call,v_call,cdr3_aa
.,TRBJ2-1,TRBV7-3,CASTQTGDGEQFF
.,TRBJ1-4,TRBV28,CASRATGGTNEKLFF
.,TRBJ2-2,TRBV5-6,CASSLIRPGELFF
.,TRBJ1-1,TRBV6-2/TRBV6-3,CASSFGSVGTEAFF
.,TRBJ1-5,TRBV3-1/TRBV3-2,CASSSGQGPKSNQPQHF
.,TRBJ1-2,TRBV7-2,CASSFRDRATYGYTF
.,TRBJ1-5,TRBV18,CASSPSARGVQPQHF
.,TRBJ1-2,TRBV2,CASSEFQGSYGYTF
.,TRBJ2-1,TRBV24-1,CATSDRRTSGGENYNEQFF
.,TRBJ1-1,TRBV24-1,CATSDLETVGAFF
.,TRBJ2-2,TRBV5-6,CASSRDSYTGELFF
.,TRBJ1-5,TRBV3-1/TRBV3-2,CASSPADRGNQPQHF
many,TRBJ1-2,TRBV18,CASSPRDSRYGYTF
.,TRBJ1-4,TRBV14,CASSRSGTGMLKLFF
.,TRBJ1-2,TRBV5-6,CASSLGTAYGYTF
.,TRBJ1-1,TRBV7-2,CASSVRQGPNTEAFF
few,TRBJ2-5,TRBV4-1,CASSPGGLRETQYF
.,TRBJ1-2,TRBV24-1,CATSDSTENYGYTF
.,TRBJ2-3,TRBV7-9,CASSPTGGADTQYF
once,TRBJ2-3,TRBV5-1,CASSLQGVKGDTQYF
.,TRBJ1-1,TRBV28,CASGLGGTGGTEAFF
.,TRBJ2-3,TRBV9,CASSVARGGFLTDTQYF
.,TRBJ2-6,TRBV2,CASTGPHSGANVLTF
.,TRBJ1-1,TRBV19,CASSTSTGRNTEAFF
once,TRBJ1-3,TRBV3-1/TRBV3-2,CASSQAGSSGNTIYF
.,TRBJ1-5,TRBV24-1,CATSEGEVQPQHF
.,TRBJ1-5,TRBV2,CASSGGQRPNQPQHF
.,TRBJ2-2,TRBV18,CASSPRSDTGELFF
.,TRBJ1-2,TRBV12-3/TRBV12-4,CASSLEGTYGYTF
.,TRBJ1-2,TRBV11-2,CASSSGQTPYGYTF
.,TRBJ1-1,TRBV5-4,CASSLVAGGRGTEAFF
.,TRBJ1-5,TRBV5-6,CASSAGQHNQPQHF
.,TRBJ1-1,TRBV10-1,CASSEGQGIRTEAFF
.,TRBJ1-1,TRBV19,CASSVQGSSTEAFF
.,TRBJ2-1,TRBV14,CASSQGLVNEQFF
.,TRBJ2-4,TRBV5-6,CASSPWTSGGADIQYF
.,TRBJ1-4,TRBV5-6,CASSSSWTGPNEKLFF
.,TRBJ2-1,TRBV11-3,CASSSVGQGSRNEQFF
.,TRBJ1-5,TRBV5-5,CASSLALWTVRDQPQHF
.,TRBJ2-3,TRBV3-1/TRBV3-2,CASSPGQAITDTQYF
.,TRBJ2-2,TRBV5-1,CASSLARRGRENTGELFF
.,TRBJ2-1,TRBV7-2,CASSLALAGVYNEQFF
.,TRBJ1-6,TRBV27,CASREQGSSPLHF
.,TRBJ2-5,TRBV7-7,CASSLGTGYGETQYF
.,TRBJ1-2,TRBV7-3,CASSDRGGYGYTF
.,TRBJ1-5,TRBV3-1/TRBV3-2,CASSLRGGQPQHF
.,TRBJ1-3,TRBV24-1,CATSDSGTRNTIYF
.,TRBJ2-2,TRBV15,CATSRDLGQQTGELFF
.,TRBJ2-3,TRBV19,CASSLRGGNADTQYF
.,TRBJ1-4,TRBV6-1,CASSEAGAVQEKLFF
.,TRBJ2-1,TRBV7-2,CASSLAGANEQFF
.,TRBJ2-1,TRBV18,CASSPLPPGSGDEQFF
.,TRBJ2-2,TRBV13,CASSLGQGRTGELFF
once,TRBJ2-1,TRBV11-3,CASSPATENEQFF
once,TRBJ2-5,TRBV5-1,CASSLDRSETQYF
few,TRBJ1-2,TRBV6-5,CASSWDRDYGYTF
.,TRBJ1-5,TRBV9,CASSPRPGSEPQHF
.,TRBJ2-3,TRBV4-1,CASSQVGLAGRTDTQYF